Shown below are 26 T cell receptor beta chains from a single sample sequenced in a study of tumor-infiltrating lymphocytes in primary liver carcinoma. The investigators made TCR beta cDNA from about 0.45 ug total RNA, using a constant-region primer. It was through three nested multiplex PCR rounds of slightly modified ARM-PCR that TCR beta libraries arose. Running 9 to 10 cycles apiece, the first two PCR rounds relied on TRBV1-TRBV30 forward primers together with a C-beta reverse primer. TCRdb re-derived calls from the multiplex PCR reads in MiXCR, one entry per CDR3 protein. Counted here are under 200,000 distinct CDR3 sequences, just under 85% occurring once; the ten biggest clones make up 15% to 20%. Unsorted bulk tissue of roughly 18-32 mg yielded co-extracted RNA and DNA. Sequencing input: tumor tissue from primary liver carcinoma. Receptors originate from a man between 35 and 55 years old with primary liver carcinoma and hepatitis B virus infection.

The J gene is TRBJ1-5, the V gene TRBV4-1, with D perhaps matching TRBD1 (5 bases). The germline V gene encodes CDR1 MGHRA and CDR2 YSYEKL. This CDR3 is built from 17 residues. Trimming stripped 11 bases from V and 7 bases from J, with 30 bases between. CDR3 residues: CACNPLGGGQTGQPQHF. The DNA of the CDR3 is TGCGCCTGCAACCCTCTGGGGGGAGGCCAAACCGGACAGCCCCAGCATTTT.

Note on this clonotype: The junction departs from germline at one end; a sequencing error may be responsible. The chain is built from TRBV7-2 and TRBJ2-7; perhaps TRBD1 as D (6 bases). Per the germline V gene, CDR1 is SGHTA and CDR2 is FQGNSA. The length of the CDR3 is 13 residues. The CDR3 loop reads CASSLNREYEQYF. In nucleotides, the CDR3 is TGTGCCAGCAGCTTAAACAGGGAGTACGAGCAGTATTTC.

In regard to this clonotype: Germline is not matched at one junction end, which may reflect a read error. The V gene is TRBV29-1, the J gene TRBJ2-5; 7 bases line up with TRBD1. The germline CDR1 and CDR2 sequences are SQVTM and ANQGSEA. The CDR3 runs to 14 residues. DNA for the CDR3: TGCAGCGTAGAAGGATCCGACAGGGCCGAGTCCCAGTACTTC. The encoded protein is CSVEGSDRAESQYF.

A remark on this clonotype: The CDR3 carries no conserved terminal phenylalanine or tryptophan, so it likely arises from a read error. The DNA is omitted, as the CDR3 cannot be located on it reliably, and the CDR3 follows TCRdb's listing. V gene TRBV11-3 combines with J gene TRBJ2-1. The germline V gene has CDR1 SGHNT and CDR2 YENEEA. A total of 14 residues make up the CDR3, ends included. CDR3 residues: CASSLGVSNNEQIL.

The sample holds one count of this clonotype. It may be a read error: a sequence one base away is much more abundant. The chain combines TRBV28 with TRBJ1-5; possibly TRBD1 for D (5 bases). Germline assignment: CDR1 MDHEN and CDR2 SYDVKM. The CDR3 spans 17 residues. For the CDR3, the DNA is TGTGTCAGCAGTTTGGGGACCGATCCATATAGCAATCAGCCCCAGCATTTT. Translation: CVSSLGTDPYSNQPQHF.

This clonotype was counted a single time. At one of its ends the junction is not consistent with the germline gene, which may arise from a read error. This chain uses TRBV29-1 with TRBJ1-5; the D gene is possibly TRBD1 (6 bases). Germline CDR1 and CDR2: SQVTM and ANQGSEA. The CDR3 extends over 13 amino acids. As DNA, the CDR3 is TGCGGCGCTGTCGGACAGATCAATCAACCCCAGCATTTT. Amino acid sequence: CGAVGQINQPQHF.

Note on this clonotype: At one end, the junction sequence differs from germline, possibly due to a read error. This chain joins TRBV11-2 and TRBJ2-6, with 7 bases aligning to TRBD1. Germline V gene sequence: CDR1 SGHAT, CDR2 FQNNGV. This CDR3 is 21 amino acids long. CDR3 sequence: CASSMGGDRDISLSGANVLNF. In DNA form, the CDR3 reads TGTGCCAGCAGCATGGGTGGAGACAGGGACATTTCCCTCTCTGGGGCCAACGTCCTGAATTTC.

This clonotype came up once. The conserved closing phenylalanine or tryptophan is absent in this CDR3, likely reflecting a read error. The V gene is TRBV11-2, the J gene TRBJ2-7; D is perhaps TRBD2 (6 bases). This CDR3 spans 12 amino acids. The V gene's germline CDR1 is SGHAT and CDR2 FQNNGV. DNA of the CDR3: TGTGTCAGCAATCCCGGGGGCTACGAGCAGTACTTA. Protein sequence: CVSNPGGYEQYL.

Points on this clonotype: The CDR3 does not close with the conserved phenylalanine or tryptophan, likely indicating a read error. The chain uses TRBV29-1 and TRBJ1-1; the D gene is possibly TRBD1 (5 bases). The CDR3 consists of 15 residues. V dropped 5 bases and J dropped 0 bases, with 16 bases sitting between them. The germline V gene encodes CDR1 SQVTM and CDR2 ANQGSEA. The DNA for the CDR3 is TGCAGCGTTACCGGGGGGTGGGGCATGAACACTGAAGCTTTCCTT. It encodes CSVTGGWGMNTEAFL.

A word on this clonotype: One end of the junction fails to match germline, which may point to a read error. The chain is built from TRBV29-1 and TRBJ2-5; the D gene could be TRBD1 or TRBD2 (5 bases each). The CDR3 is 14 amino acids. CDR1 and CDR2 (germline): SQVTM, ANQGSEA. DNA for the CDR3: TGTAGCGTTGAAGATGTCGGACAAGGAGAGATCCAATACTTC. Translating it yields CSVEDVGQGEIQYF.

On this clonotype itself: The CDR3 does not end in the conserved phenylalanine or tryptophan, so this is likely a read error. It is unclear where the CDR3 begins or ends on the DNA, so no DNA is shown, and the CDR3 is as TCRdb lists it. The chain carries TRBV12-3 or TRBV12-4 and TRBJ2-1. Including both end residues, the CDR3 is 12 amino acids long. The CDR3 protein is CASSLDNNELCL.

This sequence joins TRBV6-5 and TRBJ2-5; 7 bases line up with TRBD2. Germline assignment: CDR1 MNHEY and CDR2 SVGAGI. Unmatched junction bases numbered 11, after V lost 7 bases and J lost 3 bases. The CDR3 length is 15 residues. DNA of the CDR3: TGTGCCAGCACCCTCGGGACTACCGGGAAAGAGACCCAGTACTTC. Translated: CASTLGTTGKETQYF.

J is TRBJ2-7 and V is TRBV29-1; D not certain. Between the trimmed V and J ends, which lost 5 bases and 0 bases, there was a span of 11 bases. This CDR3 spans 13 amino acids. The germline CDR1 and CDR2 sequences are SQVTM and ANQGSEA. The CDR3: CSVLVRSSYEQYF. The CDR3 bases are TGCAGCGTTCTTGTCCGAAGCTCCTACGAGCAGTACTTC.

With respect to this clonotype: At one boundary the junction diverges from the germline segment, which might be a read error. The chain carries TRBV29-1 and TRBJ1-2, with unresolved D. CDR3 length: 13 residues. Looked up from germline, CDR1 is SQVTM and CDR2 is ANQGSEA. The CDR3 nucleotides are TGCAGTGTGTATCTTACTCGCGACTATGGCTATACCTTC. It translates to CSVYLTRDYGYTF.

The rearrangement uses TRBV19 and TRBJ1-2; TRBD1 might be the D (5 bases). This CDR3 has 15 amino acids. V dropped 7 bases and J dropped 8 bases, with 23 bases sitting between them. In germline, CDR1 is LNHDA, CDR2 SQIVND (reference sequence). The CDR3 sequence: CASTQAPDGAGGYTF. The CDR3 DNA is TGTGCCAGTACTCAAGCCCCGGACGGGGCTGGGGGCTACACCTTC.

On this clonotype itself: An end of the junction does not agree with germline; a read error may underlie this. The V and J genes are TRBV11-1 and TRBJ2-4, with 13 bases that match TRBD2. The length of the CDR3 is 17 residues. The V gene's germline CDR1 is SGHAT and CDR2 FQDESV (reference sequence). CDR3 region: CVNNFPGTSGTTNTQYF. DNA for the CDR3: TGTGTCAACAACTTTCCCGGGACTAGCGGGACCACAAACACTCAGTACTTC.

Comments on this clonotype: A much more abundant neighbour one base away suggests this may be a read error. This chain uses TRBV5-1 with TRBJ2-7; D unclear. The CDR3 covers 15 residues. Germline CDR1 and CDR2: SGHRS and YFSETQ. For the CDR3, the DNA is TGCGCCAGCACCCAGTCTCCTAGTGCCGAATACGGGCAGTACTTC. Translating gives CASTQSPSAEYGQYF.

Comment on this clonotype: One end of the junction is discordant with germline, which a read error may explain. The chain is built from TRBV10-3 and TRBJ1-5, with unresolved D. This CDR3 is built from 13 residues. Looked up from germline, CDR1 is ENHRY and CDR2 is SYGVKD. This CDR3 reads CTITESENQPQLF. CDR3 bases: TGTACCATCACTGAATCAGAGAATCAGCCCCAGCTTTTT.

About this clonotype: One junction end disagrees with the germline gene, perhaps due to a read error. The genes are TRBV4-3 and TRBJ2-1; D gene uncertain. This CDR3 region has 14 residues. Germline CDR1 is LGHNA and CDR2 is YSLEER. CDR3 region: CASSQSRTNNEQFF. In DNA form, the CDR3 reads TGCGCCAGCAGCCAGAGCAGGACCAACAATGAGCAGTTCTTT.

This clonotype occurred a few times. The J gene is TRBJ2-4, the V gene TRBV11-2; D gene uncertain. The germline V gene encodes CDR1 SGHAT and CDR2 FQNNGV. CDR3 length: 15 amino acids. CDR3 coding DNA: TGTGCTGGCACTACTTCGGCGGTAGCCAAAAACATTCAGTACTTC. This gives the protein CAGTTSAVAKNIQYF.

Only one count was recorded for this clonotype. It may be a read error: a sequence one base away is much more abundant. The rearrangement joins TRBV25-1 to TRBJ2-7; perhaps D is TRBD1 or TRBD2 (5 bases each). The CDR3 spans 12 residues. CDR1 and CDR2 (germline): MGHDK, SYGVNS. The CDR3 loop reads CACSSGRYEQYF. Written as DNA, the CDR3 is TGTGCCTGCAGCTCGGGGCGATACGAGCAGTACTTC.

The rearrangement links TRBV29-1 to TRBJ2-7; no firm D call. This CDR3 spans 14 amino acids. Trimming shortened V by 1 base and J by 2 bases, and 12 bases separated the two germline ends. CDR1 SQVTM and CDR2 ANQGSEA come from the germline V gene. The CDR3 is CSVEGLGKPYEQYF. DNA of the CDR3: TGCAGCGTTGAAGGATTGGGGAAACCCTACGAGCAGTACTTC.

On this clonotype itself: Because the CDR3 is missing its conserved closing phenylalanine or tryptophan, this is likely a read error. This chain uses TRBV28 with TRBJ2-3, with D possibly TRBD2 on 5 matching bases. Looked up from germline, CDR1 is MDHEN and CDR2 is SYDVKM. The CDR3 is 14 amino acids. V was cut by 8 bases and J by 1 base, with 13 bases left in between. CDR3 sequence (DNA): TGTGCCAGCTGGCCGGGATGGGGCACAGATACGCAGTATTAT. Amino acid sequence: CASWPGWGTDTQYY.

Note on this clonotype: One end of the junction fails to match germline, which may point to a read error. CDR3 in amino acids: CARSLPEAGPNTEAFF. The CDR3 coding sequence is TGTGCCCGCAGCCTCCCCGAGGCAGGGCCGAACACTGAAGCTTTCTTT. V gene TRBV6-6 combines with J gene TRBJ1-1, with D maybe TRBD1 (5 bases). The CDR3 is made up of 16 amino acids. Germline loops: CDR1 MNHNY, CDR2 SVGAGI (reference sequence).

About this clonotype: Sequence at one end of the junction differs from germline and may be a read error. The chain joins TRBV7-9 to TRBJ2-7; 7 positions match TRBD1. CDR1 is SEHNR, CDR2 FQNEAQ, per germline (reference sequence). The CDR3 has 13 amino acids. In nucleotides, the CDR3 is TGTGCCAGCACGCGAGGGGGCTGCTACGGGCAGTACTTC. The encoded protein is CASTRGGCYGQYF.

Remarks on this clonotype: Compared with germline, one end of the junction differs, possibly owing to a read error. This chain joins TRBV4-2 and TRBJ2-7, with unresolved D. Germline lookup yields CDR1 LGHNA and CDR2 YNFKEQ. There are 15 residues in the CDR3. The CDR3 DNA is TGTGCCAACAGCCAAGACACCGGGTCTCAGTATGAGCAGTACTTC. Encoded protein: CANSQDTGSQYEQYF.